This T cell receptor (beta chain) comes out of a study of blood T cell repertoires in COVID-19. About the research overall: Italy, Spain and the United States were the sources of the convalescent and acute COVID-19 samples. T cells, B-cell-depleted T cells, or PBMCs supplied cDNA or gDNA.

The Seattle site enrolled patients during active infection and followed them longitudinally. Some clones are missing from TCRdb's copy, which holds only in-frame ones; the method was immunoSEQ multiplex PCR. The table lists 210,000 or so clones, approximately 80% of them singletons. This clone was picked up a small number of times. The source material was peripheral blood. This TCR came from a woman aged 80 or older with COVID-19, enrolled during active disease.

CDR3 in DNA: TGTGCCAGCAGCAACCCGGGACTAGCAGCGAATGAGCAGTTCTTC. Its protein product is CASSNPGLAANEQFF. The chain has TRBV7-2 and TRBJ2-1; 9 nucleotides match TRBD2. From germline, CDR1 is SGHTA and CDR2 FQGNSA. Losses at the gene ends were 5 bases for V and 7 bases for J; bases not matched to a gene: 9. The CDR3 contains 15 residues.